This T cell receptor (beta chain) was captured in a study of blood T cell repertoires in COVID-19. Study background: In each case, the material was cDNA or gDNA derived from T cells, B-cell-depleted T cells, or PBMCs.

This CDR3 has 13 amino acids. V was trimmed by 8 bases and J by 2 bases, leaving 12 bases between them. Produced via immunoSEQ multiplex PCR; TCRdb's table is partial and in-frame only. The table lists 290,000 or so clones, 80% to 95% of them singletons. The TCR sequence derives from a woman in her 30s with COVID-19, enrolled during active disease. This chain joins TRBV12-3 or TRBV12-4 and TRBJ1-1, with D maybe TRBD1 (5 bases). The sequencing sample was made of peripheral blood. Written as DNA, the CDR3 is TGTGCCAGCCGTGTGGGACTCAACACTGAAGCTTTCTTT. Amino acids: CASRVGLNTEAFF.